This T cell receptor beta chain was identified during a study of blood T cell repertoires in COVID-19 (dated by TCRdb to about 2020). A note on the overall study: Samples from collaborators originated in the United States, Italy and Spain and spanned both the acute and convalescent phases of COVID-19. The prospective study material was composed of cDNA or gDNA derived from T cells, B-cell-depleted T cells, or PBMCs. Deeply sampled blood TCRbeta repertoires from subjects exposed to, actively infected with, or recovered from COVID-19 were included in the dataset. A freely available public database, intended as a resource for researchers studying the immune response to SARS-CoV-2, is where the repertoires were released. The samples were drawn from the first 160 participants of the ongoing ImmuneRACE study and from 950 to 1,500 subjects provided by 6 global collaborators. A de-identified subject ID, COVID-19 status, age in years and sex were almost always included in the sample metadata. HLA class I and class II types, where available, came from metadata supplied by the sample provider rather than from assay-based typing. Broader findings and caveats from the paper: How much clinical and demographic metadata was included differed by source and by participant, and the metadata was provided uncurated.

Collaborating institutions collected whole blood in K2EDTA tubes following their own protocols. For TCRbeta analysis, collaborators shipped samples in one of three forms: frozen whole blood, isolated PBMCs, or DNA extracted from either of those sample types. The immunoSEQ Assay, a bias-controlled multiplex PCR, was used to amplify TCRbeta CDR3 regions from genomic DNA. For the original study's pipeline: Within the assay, amplification of reference gene primers was used to estimate how many nucleated cells each sample contained. To quantify the absolute abundance of each unique TCRbeta CDR3 rearrangement, sequence reads were collapsed and filtered. For each sample, productive Simpson clonality was calculated as the square root of Simpson's diversity index over productive rearrangements. TCRdb re-hosts the immuneACCESS table, in-frame sequences only. Its copies lack some clones; in the studies checked, an unresolved V gene accounts for under half of them, and the cause for the rest is not known. V, J and clone size are taken as reported in that table, and D and trimming were inferred from the DNA itself. For this sample the table gives over 120,000 clones, of which roughly 90% were detected only once. The ten biggest clones cover roughly 1.9% of the sample.

Measured from the cysteine to the phenylalanine, the CDR3 is 15 residues long. Of the read, only the CDR3 DNA is kept; its 45 bases are in frame from base 1. A distance of 20 bases separates the germline ends of V and J, which lose 7 bases and 5 bases respectively. The germline V gene encodes CDR1 MNHEY and CDR2 SVGAGI. In regard to this clone: Its antigen is unknown. Base qualities are not at hand, and no much larger clone is one base apart.

The receptor was derived from an older man with acute or convalescent COVID-19. Sequencing input: peripheral blood. The chain is made from TRBV6-5 and TRBJ2-5; matching of 6 bases hints at TRBD1 as the D gene. The nucleotide sequence reads as follows: TGTGCCAGCATGCCGAGGGGGATACCGGGGGAGACCCAGTACTTC. Translated, it gives CASMPRGIPGETQYF.